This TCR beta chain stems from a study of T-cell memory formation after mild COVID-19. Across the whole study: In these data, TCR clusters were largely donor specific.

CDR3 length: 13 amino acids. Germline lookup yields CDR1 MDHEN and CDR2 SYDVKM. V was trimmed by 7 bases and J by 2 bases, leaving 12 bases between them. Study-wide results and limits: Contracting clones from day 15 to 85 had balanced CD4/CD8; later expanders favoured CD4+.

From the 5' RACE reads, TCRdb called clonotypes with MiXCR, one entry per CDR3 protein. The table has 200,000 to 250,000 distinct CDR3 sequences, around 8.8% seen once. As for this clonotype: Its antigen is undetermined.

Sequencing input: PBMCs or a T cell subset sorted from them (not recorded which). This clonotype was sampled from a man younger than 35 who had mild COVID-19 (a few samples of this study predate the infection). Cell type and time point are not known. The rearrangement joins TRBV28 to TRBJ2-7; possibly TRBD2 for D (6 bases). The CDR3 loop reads CASTRDSPYEQYF. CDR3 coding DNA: TGTGCCAGCACCCGGGACTCGCCCTACGAGCAGTACTTC.